Detailed here is one T cell receptor (beta chain). Its antigen target is currently unknown. No much larger clonotype is one base removed from it; base qualities were not supplied. Each collaborating institution followed its own protocols to collect whole blood in K2EDTA tubes. For TCRbeta analysis, collaborators shipped samples in one of three forms: frozen whole blood, isolated PBMCs, or DNA extracted from either of those sample types. TCRbeta CDR3 regions were amplified from genomic DNA using the immunoSEQ Assay, a bias-controlled multiplex PCR. The paper's processing steps were these. Within the assay, amplification of reference gene primers was used to estimate how many nucleated cells each sample contained. Sequence reads were collapsed and filtered to measure the absolute abundance of every unique TCRbeta CDR3 rearrangement. Productive Simpson clonality was computed per sample as the square root of Simpson's diversity index over productive rearrangements. TCRdb re-hosts the immuneACCESS table, in-frame sequences only. Its copies lack some clones; in the studies checked, an unresolved V gene accounts for under half of them, and the cause for the rest is not known. V, J and clone size were drawn from that table, and D and trimming were deduced from the DNA. Recorded for this sample are approximately 190,000 clones; approximately 80% of them occurred a single time. The ten largest account for about a fifth of the sample.

This specimen comes from a study of blood T cell repertoires in COVID-19 (dated by TCRdb to about 2020). Regarding the research as a whole: Samples from collaborators originated in the United States, Italy and Spain and spanned both the acute and convalescent phases of COVID-19. The samples were drawn from the first 160 participants of the ongoing ImmuneRACE study and from more than 1,000 subjects provided by 6 global collaborators. HLA class I and class II types, where available, came from metadata supplied by the sample provider rather than from assay-based typing. The sample metadata nearly always contained a de-identified subject ID, COVID-19 status, age in years and sex. A freely available public database, intended as a resource for researchers studying the immune response to SARS-CoV-2, is where the repertoires were released. Deeply sampled blood TCRbeta repertoires from subjects exposed to, actively infected with, or recovered from COVID-19 were included in the dataset. The material from the prospective study consisted of cDNA or gDNA derived from T cells, B-cell-depleted T cells, or PBMCs.

What the work shows at the level of the full study, not this receptor alone: The quantity of clinical and demographic metadata differed by source and by participant and was supplied without curation.

The sequence came from a human donor in a cohort sampled during active COVID-19. The sample consisted of peripheral blood.

The CDR3 amino acid sequence is: CASSRDFTDTQYF. The DNA is TGTGCCAGCAGTCGGGACTTCACAGATACGCAGTATTTT. This chain is built from TRBV12-3 or TRBV12-4 and TRBJ2-3, with a weak D call of TRBD2 (6 bases match). A distance of 8 bases separates the germline ends of V and J, which lose 5 bases and 2 bases respectively. From its cysteine to its phenylalanine, the CDR3 spans 13 amino acids. The DNA shown is the 39-base CDR3, in frame from base 1.